These T cell receptor beta chains were read from a single sample in a study of T cells after posttransplantation cyclophosphamide. Only in-frame clones appear in the TCRdb table, and some are missing; sequencing was by immunoSEQ multiplex PCR. The table lists fewer than 45,000 clones, just under 80% of them singletons. Material: CD4+ T cells sorted from blood, obtained around 2,000 days after a stem cell transplant with posttransplant cyclophosphamide. All receptors come from a female patient in her 40s who received an allogeneic stem cell transplant from a related donor, was CMV-positive, and had no GVHD. The T cells may partly be graft donor cells. Both conserved end residues are part of each CDR3. Fields, in order: V gene, J gene, CDR3 protein.

TRBV18	TRBJ1-1	CASSPTRLDTEAFF
TRBV11-2	TRBJ2-5	CASSLGGHREETQYF
TRBV5-1	TRBJ1-2	CASSLAPFIRGGDYGYTF
TRBV2	TRBJ2-5	CASSETLGGAVETQYF
TRBV2	TRBJ2-1	CASNGVYEQFF
TRBV29-1	TRBJ2-3	CSVWRKLTDTQYF
TRBV28	TRBJ2-7	CASSFADSYYEQYF
TRBV29-1	TRBJ2-5	CSVETGGETQYF
TRBV7-3	TRBJ2-5	CASSPGLAGGPETQYF
TRBV5-1	TRBJ2-2	CASSPGLAGGELFF
TRBV6-6	TRBJ1-6	CASSYKAGDSPLHF
TRBV4-1	TRBJ2-5	CASSPDPGGTSEKTQYF
TRBV2	TRBJ1-2	CASRTFAGKTANYGYTF
TRBV2	TRBJ2-4	CASSGQGKVNIQYF
TRBV2	TRBJ2-7	CASSTGQTQREYF
TRBV19	TRBJ2-1	CASSDRAIYSEQFF
TRBV7-3	TRBJ2-5	CASSRTGSETQYF
TRBV5-6	TRBJ1-2	CASSWDRGQGYGYTF
TRBV5-1	TRBJ2-3	CASSPGTSGGRAQYF
TRBV7-3	TRBJ1-6	CASSLRAGAPRSYNSPLHF
TRBV2	TRBJ2-7	CASTKRNEQYF
TRBV5-1	TRBJ2-1	CASQASGGSSYNEQFF
TRBV4-1	TRBJ2-1	CASSQEAGASYNEQFF
TRBV5-5	TRBJ2-7	CASSPTGLIYEQYF
TRBV9	TRBJ2-1	CASSAAGGGLNEQFF